These T cell receptor beta chains were read from a single sample in a study of CD8 T cells in ankylosing spondylitis. TCRdb called the 5' RACE reads again in MiXCR, with one record for every CDR3 protein. The data show under 950,000 distinct CDR3 sequences, under 20% seen once. The sequenced material came from blood, either unsorted or a sorted T cell fraction (not recorded which). The receptors come from a male donor with ankylosing spondylitis. CDR3s include the opening cysteine and the closing phenylalanine or tryptophan. A D gene is named only where the DNA matches it firmly. The size of a clone is reported for some rows only, either as once, few or many, or as a class for expanded clones.

TRBV19,few,.,TRBJ2-1,CASSTPGLDYNEQFF,TGTGCCAGTAGTACTCCGGGATTAGACTACAATGAGCAGTTCTTC
TRBV10-3,.,TRBD1,TRBJ2-3,CAIRWDRAITDTQYF,TGTGCCATTAGGTGGGACAGGGCAATCACAGATACGCAGTATTTT
TRBV3-1,.,TRBD1,TRBJ2-4,CASSQGWDRNIQYF,TGTGCCAGCAGCCAAGGATGGGACAGAAACATTCAGTACTTC
TRBV6-2/TRBV6-3,.,.,TRBJ2-7,CASSYSEAVTYEQYF,TGTGCCAGCAGTTATTCAGAAGCAGTAACCTACGAGCAGTACTTC
TRBV6-1,.,TRBD2,TRBJ2-1,CASTRLAGGNEQFF,TGTGCCAGCACCAGACTAGCGGGAGGTAATGAGCAGTTCTTC
TRBV9,.,.,TRBJ1-2,CASSVATGTNYGYTF,TGTGCCAGCAGCGTAGCCACAGGGACTAACTATGGCTACACCTTC
TRBV12-3/TRBV12-4,.,TRBD2,TRBJ2-1,CASSPRTRPNEQFF,TGTGCCAGCAGTCCTCGGACTAGACCCAATGAGCAGTTCTTC
TRBV7-8,.,TRBD2,TRBJ2-1,CASSYAGGLSHEQFF,TGTGCCAGCAGCTATGCGGGGGGCTTGTCCCATGAGCAGTTCTTC
TRBV4-2,many,TRBD2,TRBJ2-1,CASSQTSGYNEQFF,TGTGCCAGCAGCCAAACTAGCGGTTACAATGAGCAGTTCTTC
TRBV18,few,TRBD1,TRBJ1-1,CASSPPTGVTEAFF,TGTGCCAGCTCACCCCCGACAGGGGTTACTGAAGCTTTCTTT
TRBV20-1,few,.,TRBJ1-1,CSARDRRRTNTEAFF,TGCAGTGCTAGAGATCGCCGGAGGACGAACACTGAAGCTTTCTTT
TRBV29-1,.,.,TRBJ1-1,CSVRLGVAFF,TGCAGCGTCCGGTTAGGGGTGGCTTTCTTT
TRBV29-1,.,.,TRBJ2-7,CSVKGQAYEQYF,TGCAGCGTTAAAGGACAAGCCTACGAGCAGTACTTC
TRBV28,few,TRBD1,TRBJ1-2,CASMRQGSIYGYTF,TGTGCCAGCATGAGACAGGGCTCAATCTATGGCTACACCTTC
TRBV5-1,many,.,TRBJ2-1,CASSSRGQNNEQFF,TGCGCCAGCAGCTCGCGGGGGCAAAACAATGAGCAGTTCTTC
TRBV27,.,.,TRBJ2-2,CASAGRSTGELFF,TGTGCCAGCGCCGGCCGGAGCACCGGGGAGCTGTTTTTT
TRBV28,.,.,TRBJ1-2,CASSQSSNYGYTF,TGTGCCAGCAGCCAGTCCTCTAACTATGGCTACACCTTC